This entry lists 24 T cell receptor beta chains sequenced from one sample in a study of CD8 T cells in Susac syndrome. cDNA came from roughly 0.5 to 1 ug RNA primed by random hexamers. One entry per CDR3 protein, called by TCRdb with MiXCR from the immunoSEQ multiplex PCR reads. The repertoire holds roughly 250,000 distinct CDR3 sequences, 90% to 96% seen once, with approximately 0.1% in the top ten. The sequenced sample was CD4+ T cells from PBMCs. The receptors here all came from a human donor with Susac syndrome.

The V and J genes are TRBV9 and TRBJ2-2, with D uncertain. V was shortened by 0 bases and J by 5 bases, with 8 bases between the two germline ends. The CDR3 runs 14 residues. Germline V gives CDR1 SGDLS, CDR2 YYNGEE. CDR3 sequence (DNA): TGTGCCAGCAGCGTAGTTGGGGAAACCGGGGAGCTGTTTTTT. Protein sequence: CASSVVGETGELFF.

CDR3 coding DNA: TGTGCCAGCTCCCAGGGACCTAACTATGGCTACACCTTC. Translating it yields CASSQGPNYGYTF. The rearrangement links TRBV18 to TRBJ1-2, with D possibly matching TRBD1 (5 bases). Germline CDR1 is KGHSH and CDR2 is LQKENI. CDR3 length: 13 amino acids. Trimming removed 6 bases at V and 0 bases at J, with 8 bases between.

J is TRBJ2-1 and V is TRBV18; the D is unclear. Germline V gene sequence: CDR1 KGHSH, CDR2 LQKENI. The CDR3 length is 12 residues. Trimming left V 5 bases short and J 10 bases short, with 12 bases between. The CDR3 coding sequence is TGTGCCAGCTCAACCACGCGGATGGAGCAGTTCTTC. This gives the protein CASSTTRMEQFF.

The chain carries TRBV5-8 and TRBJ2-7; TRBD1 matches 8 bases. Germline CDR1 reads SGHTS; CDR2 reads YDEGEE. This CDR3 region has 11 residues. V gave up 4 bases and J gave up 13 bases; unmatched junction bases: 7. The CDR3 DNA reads TGTGCCAGCAGCCTGGACAGGGCCCAATACTTC. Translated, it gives CASSLDRAQYF.

CDR3 sequence (DNA): TGCGCCAGCAGCCAAGATTGGCTAGCGGGAGAAGAGACCCAGTACTTC. This encodes CASSQDWLAGEETQYF. This chain uses TRBV4-1 with TRBJ2-5; 10 bases line up with TRBD2. The CDR3 runs to 16 residues. CDR1 and CDR2 from the germline V gene are MGHRA and YSYEKL. With 0 bases clipped from V and 3 bases from J, the junction kept 4 bases outside the gene matches.

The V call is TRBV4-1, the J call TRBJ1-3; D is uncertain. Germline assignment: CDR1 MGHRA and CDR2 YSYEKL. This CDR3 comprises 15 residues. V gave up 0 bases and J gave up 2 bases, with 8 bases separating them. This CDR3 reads CASSQEKTTGNTIYF. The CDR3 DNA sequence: TGCGCCAGCAGCCAAGAGAAAACAACTGGAAACACCATATATTTT.

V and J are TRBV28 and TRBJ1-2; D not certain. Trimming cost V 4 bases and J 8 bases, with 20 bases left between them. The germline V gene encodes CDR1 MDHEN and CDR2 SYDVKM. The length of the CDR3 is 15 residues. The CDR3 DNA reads TGTGCCAGCAGTTCCCGTTATCAGTCTATAGGGGGCTACACCTTC. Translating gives CASSSRYQSIGGYTF.

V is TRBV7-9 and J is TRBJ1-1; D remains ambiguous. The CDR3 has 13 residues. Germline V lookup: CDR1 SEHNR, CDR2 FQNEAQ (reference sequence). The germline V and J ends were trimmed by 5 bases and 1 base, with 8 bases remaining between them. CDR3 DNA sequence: TGTGCCAGCAGCGTAGTACCGAACACTGAAGCTTTCTTT. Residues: CASSVVPNTEAFF.

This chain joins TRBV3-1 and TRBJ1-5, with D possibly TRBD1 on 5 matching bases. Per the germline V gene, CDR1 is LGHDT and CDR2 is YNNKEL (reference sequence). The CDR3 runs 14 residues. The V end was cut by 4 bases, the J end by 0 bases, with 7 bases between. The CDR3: CASSRRASNQPQHF. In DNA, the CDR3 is TGTGCCAGCAGCCGCAGGGCTAGCAATCAGCCCCAGCATTTT.

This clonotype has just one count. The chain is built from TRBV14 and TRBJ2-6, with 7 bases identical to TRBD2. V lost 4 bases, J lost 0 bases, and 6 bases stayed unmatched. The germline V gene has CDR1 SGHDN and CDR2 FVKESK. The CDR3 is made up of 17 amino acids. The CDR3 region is CASSRAPGGSGANVLTF. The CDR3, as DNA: TGTGCCAGCAGCCGAGCGCCGGGGGGCTCTGGGGCCAACGTCCTGACTTTC. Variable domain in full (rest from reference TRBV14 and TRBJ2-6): EAGVTQFPSHSVIEKGQTVTLRCDPISGHDNLYWYRRVMGKEIKFLLHFVKESKQDESGMPNNRFLAERTGGTYSTLKVQPAELEDSGVYFCASSRAPGGSGANVLTFGAGSRLTVL.

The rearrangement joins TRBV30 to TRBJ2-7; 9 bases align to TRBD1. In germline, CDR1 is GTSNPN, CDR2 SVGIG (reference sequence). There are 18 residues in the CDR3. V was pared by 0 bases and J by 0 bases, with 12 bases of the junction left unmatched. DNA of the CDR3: TGTGCCTGGAGTGTAGCTGGACAGGGGCTCTCCCTCTCCTACGAGCAGTACTTC. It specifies CAWSVAGQGLSLSYEQYF.

Here the CDR3 DNA reads TGCAGCTCAAACGGGGGTCCCACTGAAGCTTTCTTT. Its translation is CSSNGGPTEAFF. The chain recombines TRBV29-1 with TRBJ1-1, with D possibly matching TRBD1 (5 bases). CDR3 length: 12 residues. CDR1 SQVTM and CDR2 ANQGSEA come from the germline V gene. Trimming removed 8 bases at V and 4 bases at J, with 14 bases between.

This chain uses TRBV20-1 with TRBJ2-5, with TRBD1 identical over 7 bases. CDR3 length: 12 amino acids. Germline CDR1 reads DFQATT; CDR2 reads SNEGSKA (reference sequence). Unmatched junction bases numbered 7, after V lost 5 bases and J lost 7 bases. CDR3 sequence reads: CSARRQGGTQYF. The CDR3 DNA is TGCAGTGCTCGACGACAGGGTGGGACCCAGTACTTC.

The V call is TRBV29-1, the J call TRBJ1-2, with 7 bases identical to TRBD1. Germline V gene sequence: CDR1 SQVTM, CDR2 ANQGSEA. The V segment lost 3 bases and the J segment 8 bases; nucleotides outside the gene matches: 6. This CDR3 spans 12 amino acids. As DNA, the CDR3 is TGCAGCGTTGACACAGGGGTGGGAGGCTACACCTTC. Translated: CSVDTGVGGYTF.

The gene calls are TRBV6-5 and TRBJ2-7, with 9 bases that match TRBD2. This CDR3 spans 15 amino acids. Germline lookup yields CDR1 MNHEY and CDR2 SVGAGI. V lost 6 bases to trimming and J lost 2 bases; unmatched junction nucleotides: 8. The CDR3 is CASSYRTSDAYEQYF. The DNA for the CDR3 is TGTGCCAGCAGCTACAGGACTAGCGACGCCTACGAGCAGTACTTC.

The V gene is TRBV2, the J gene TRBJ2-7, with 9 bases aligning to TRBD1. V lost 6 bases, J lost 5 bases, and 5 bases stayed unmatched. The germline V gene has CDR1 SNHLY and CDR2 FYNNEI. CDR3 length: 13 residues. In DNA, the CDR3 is TGTGCCAGCAGACCGGACAGGGGCAACGAGCAGTACTTC. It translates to CASRPDRGNEQYF.

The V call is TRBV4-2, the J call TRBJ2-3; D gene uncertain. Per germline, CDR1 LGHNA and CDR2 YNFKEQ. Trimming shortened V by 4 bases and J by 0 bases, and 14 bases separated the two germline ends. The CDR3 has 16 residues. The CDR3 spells CASSLFGLGSTDTQYF. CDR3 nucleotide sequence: TGTGCCAGCAGCCTTTTCGGGCTCGGAAGCACAGATACGCAGTATTTT.

In DNA, the CDR3 is TGTGCCAGCAGCGCCGGGACAGGATACTACGAGCAGTACTTC. Its translation: CASSAGTGYYEQYF. This chain joins TRBV5-6 and TRBJ2-7; 8 bases fit TRBD1. V dropped 4 bases and J dropped 3; count of bases not matched to a gene: 6. The CDR3 is 14 residues long. Germline V CDR1 and CDR2: SGHDT, YYEEEE.

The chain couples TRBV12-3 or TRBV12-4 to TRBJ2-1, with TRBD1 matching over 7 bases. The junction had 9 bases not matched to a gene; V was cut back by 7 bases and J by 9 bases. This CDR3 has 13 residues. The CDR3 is CASISTGSVEQFF. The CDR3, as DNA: TGTGCCAGCATTTCGACAGGGTCCGTTGAGCAGTTCTTC.

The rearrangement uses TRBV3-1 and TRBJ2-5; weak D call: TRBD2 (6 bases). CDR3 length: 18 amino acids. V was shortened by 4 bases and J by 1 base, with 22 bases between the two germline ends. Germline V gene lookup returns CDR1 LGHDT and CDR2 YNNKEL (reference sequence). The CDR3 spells CASSRKNPTWEVQETQYF. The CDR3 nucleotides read TGTGCCAGCAGCCGCAAGAACCCTACCTGGGAGGTCCAAGAGACCCAGTACTTC.

CDR3 sequence reads: CASSDRDRANQPQHF. CDR3 nucleotides: TGTGCCAGCAGTGACCGGGACAGGGCTAATCAGCCCCAGCATTTT. The chain carries TRBV2 and TRBJ1-5, with 9 bases that match TRBD1. The CDR3 length is 15 residues. Trimming removed 3 bases from V and 4 bases from J; junction bases left unmatched: 4. The V gene's germline CDR1 is SNHLY and CDR2 FYNNEI.

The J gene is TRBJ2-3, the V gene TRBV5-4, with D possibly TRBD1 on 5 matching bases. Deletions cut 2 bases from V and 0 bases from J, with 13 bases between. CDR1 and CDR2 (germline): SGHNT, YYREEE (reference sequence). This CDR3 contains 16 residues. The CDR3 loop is CASSFPAGMSTDTQYF. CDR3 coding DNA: TGTGCCAGCAGCTTCCCTGCAGGGATGAGCACAGATACGCAGTATTTT.

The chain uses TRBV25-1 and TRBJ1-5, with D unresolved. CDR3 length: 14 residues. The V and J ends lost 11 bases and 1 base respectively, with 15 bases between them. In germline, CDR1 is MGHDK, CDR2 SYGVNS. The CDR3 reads CASRRGVSNQPQHF. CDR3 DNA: TGTGCCTCCCGGCGCGGGGTGAGCAATCAGCCCCAGCATTTT.

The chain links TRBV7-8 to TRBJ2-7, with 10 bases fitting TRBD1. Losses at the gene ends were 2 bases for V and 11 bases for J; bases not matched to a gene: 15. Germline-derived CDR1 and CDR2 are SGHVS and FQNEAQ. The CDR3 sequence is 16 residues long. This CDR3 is CASSLSPRDRGLLEYF. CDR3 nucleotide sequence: TGTGCCAGCAGCTTATCCCCTCGGGACAGGGGACTATTGGAGTACTTC.